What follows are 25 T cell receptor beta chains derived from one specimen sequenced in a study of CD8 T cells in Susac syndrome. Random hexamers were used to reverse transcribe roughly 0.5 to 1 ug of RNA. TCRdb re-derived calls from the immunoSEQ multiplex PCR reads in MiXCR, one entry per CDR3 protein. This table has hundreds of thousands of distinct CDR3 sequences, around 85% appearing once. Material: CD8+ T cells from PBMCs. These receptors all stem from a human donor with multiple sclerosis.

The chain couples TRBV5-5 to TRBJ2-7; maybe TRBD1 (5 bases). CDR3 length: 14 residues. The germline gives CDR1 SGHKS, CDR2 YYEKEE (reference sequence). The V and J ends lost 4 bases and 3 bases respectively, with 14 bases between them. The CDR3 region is CASSADTGYYEQYF. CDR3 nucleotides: TGTGCCAGCAGCGCGGACACCGGCTACTACGAGCAGTACTTC.

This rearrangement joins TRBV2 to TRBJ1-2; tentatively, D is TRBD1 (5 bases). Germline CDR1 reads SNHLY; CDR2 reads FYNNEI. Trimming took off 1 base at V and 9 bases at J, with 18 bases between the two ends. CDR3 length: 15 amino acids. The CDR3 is CASSEEKGQWYSYTF. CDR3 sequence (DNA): TGTGCCAGCAGTGAAGAGAAGGGGCAATGGTATAGCTACACCTTC.

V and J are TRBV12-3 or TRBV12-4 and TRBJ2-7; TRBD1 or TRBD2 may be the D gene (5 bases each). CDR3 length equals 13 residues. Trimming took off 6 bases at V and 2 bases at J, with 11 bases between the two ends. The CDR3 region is CASRGTAAYEQYF. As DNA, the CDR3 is TGTGCCAGCAGGGGGACGGCAGCCTACGAGCAGTACTTC.

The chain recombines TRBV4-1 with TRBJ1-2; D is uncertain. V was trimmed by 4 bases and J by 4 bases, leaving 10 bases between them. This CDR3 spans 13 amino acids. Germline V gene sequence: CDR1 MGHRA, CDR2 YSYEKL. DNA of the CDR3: TGCGCCAGCAGCCTCTTCAGGTCCTATGGCTACACCTTC. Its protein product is CASSLFRSYGYTF.

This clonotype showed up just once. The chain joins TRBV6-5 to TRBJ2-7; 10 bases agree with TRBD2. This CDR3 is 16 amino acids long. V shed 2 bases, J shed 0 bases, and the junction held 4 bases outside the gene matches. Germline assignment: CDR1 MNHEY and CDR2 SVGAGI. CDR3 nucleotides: TGTGCCAGCAGTTACGACGCTAGCGGGAGCTCCTACGAGCAGTACTTC. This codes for CASSYDASGSSYEQYF.

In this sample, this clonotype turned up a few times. The CDR3 nucleotides read TGTGCCAGCAGCCAAGATGATTCGGGGACCGGGGAGCTGTTTTTT. This encodes CASSQDDSGTGELFF. This chain uses TRBV14 with TRBJ2-2; D is perhaps TRBD2 (5 bases). There are 15 residues in the CDR3. The V gene's germline CDR1 is SGHDN and CDR2 FVKESK. The ends were cut back, 0 bases at V and 5 bases at J, with 10 bases in the middle.

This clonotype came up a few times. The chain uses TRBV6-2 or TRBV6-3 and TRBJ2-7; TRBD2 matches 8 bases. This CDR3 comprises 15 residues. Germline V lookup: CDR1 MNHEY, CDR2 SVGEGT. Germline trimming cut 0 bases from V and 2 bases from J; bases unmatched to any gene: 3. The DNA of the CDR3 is TGTGCCAGCAGTTACTCCTTAGCGGGAACCTACGAGCAGTACTTC. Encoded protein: CASSYSLAGTYEQYF.

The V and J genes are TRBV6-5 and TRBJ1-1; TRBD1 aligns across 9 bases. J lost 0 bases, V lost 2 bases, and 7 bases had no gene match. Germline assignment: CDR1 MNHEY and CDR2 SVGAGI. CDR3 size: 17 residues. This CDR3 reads CASSYGTGFTMNTEAFF. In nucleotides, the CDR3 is TGTGCCAGCAGTTACGGGACAGGGTTTACGATGAACACTGAAGCTTTCTTT.

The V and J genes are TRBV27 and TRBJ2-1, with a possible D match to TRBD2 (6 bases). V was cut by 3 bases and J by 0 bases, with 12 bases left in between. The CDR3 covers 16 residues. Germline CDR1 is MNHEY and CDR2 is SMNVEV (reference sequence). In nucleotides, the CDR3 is TGTGCCAGCAGTTTGCCTAGCGCAAGCTCCTACAATGAGCAGTTCTTC. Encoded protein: CASSLPSASSYNEQFF.

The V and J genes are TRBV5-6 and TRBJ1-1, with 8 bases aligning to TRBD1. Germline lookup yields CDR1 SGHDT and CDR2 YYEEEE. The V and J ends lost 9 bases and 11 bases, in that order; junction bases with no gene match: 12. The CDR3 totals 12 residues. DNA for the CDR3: TGTGCCACCACGCTCCAGGGGGCGAATGCTTTCTTT. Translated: CATTLQGANAFF.

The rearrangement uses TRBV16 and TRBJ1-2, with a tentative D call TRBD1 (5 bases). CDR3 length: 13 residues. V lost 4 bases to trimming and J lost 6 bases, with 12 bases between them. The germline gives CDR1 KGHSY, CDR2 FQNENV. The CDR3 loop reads CASSRGGVHGYTF. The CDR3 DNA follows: TGTGCCAGCAGCCGGGGCGGGGTTCATGGCTACACCTTC.

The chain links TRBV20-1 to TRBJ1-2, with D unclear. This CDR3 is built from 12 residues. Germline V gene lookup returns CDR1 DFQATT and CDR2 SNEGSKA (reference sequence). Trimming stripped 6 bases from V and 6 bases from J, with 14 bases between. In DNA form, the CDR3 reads TGCAGTGCCCCCGATGGGTGGGATGGCTACACCTTC. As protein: CSAPDGWDGYTF.

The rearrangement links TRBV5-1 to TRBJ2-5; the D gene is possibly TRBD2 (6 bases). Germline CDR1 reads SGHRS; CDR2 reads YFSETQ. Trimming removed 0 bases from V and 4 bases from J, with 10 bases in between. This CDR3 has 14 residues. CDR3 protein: CASSLAGEGETQYF. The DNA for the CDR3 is TGCGCCAGCAGCTTGGCGGGAGAAGGAGAGACCCAGTACTTC.

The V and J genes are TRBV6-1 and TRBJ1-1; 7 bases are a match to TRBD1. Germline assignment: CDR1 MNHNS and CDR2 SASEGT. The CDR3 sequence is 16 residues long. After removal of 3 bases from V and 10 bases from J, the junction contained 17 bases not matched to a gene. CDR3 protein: CASSEEQGYRLLGAFF. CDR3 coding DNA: TGTGCCAGCAGTGAGGAACAGGGGTACAGGCTGTTAGGAGCTTTCTTT.

The CDR3 protein is CASSFGQGGGETQYF. CDR3 DNA sequence: TGTGCCAGTAGTTTTGGACAGGGCGGAGGAGAGACCCAGTACTTC. This sequence joins TRBV19 and TRBJ2-5; 8 nucleotides match TRBD1. V lost 5 bases and J lost 4; bases outside the gene matches: 9. CDR3 length equals 15 residues. CDR1 is LNHDA, CDR2 SQIVND, per germline (reference sequence).

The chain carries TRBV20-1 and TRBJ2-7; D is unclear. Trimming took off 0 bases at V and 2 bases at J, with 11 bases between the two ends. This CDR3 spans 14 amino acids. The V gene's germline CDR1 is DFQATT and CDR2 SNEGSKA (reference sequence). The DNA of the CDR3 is TGCAGTGCTAGAGATCTCGAGAACACCTACGAGCAGTACTTC. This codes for CSARDLENTYEQYF.

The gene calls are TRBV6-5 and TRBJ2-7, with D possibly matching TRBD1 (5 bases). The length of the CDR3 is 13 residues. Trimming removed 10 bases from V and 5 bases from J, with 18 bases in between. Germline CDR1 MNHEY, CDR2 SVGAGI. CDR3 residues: CATQQVLSDEQYF. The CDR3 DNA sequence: TGTGCCACACAACAGGTGCTATCCGACGAGCAGTACTTC.

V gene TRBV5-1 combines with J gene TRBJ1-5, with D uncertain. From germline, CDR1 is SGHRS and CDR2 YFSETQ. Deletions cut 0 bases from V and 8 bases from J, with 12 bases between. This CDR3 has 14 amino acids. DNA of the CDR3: TGCGCCAGCAGCTTGGTACCCGACGGGAAGCCCCAGCATTTT. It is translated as CASSLVPDGKPQHF. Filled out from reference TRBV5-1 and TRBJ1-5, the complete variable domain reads KAGVTQTPRYLIKTRGQQVTLSCSPISGHRSVSWYQQTPGQGLQFLFEYFSETQRNKGNFPGRFSGRQFSNSRSEMNVSTLELGDSALYLCASSLVPDGKPQHFGDGTRLSIL.

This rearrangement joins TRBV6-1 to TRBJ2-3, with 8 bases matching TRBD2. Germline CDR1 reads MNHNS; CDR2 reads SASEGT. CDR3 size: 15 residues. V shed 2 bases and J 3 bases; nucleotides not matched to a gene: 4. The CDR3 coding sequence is TGTGCCAGCAGTGAATTTGCGGGGGGTACAGATACGCAGTATTTT. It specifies CASSEFAGGTDTQYF.

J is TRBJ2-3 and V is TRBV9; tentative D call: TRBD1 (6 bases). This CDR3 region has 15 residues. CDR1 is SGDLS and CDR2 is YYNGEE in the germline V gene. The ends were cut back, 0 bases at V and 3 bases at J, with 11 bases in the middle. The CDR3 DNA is TGTGCCAGCAGCGTAGAGGGGGAGTTGACAGATACGCAGTATTTT. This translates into CASSVEGELTDTQYF.

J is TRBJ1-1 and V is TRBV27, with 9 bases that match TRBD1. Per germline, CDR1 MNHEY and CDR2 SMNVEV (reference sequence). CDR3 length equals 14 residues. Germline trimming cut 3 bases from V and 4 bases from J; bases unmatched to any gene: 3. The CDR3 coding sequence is TGTGCCAGCAGTTTTACAGGGGGCCTCACTGAAGCTTTCTTT. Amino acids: CASSFTGGLTEAFF.

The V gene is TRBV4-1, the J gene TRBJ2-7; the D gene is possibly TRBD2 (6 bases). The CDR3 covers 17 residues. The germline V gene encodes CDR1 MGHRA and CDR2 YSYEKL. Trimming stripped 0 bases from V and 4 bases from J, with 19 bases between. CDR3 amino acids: CASSQETGGNPSYEQYF. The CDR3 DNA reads TGCGCCAGCAGCCAAGAGACGGGCGGGAACCCCTCATACGAGCAGTACTTC.

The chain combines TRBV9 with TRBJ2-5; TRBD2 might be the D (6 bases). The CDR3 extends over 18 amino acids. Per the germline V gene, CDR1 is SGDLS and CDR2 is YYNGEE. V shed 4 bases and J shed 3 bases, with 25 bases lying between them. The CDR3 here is CASSPYAYSGLGKETQYF. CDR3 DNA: TGTGCCAGCAGCCCGTACGCGTACTCGGGACTGGGGAAAGAGACCCAGTACTTC.

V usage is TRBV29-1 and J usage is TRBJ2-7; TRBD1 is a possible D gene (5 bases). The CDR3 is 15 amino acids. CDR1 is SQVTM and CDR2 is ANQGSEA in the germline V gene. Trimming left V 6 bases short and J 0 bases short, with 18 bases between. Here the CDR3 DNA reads TGCAGCGTCAGCGCATGGGGCAAGGGCTCCTACGAGCAGTACTTC. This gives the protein CSVSAWGKGSYEQYF.

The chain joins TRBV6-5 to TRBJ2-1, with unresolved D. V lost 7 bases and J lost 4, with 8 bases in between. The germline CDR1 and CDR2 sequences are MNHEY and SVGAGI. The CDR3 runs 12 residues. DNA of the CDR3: TGTGCCAGCAATTCAGGTTACAATGAGCAGTTCTTC. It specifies CASNSGYNEQFF.